This TCR beta chain was identified during a study of shared clonotypes between healthy human individuals (dated by TCRdb to about 2020). Broadly, across the study: Three men and a couple of women, aged 18 to 49 years, made up the cohort. Per donor, three plates each were used for CD4 naive and CD4 memory, two for CD8 naive, and one for CD8 memory. To estimate repertoire size and how much clonotypes are shared between individuals, the study performed deep sequencing of blood TCR repertoires from roughly five healthy adults. To increase sequencing depth and limit assay-specific biases, TCR repertoire library preparation and sequencing were carried out by different laboratories using diverse techniques. Leukapheresis yielded between about 0.94 and 8.9 billion PBMCs per donor. Results and caveats for the whole study, not just this receptor: About 4.5% of naive CD4, 3.5% of naive CD8, approximately 2% of memory CD4, and around 0.42% of memory CD8 clonotypes were shared across a few donors. Rarefaction of sorted-subset datasets indicated incomplete sequencing despite the large sequencing depth. Pairwise subsampling indicated that sequencing depth was expected to affect the degree of clonotype sharing among donors. Because the study included only a small number of donors, the genetic and exposure-history diversity represented was limited. Estimated clonotype richness was generally larger for naive than for memory subsets. Only blood was sampled, and tissue TCR repertoires likely differ from those in blood. Clonotypes shared by all four sorted-subset donors showed higher generation probabilities than non-shared clonotypes.

Using the deep immunoSEQ assay, TCR CDR3 regions were amplified from genomic DNA by multiplex PCR. Extracted genomic DNA from each cell subset was spread evenly across all wells of several immunoSEQ 96-well plates, with each plate serving as a replicate. Each replicate PCR for sorted subsets received approximately 200 ng genomic DNA, equal to roughly 30,000 T cell genomes. Purified libraries were measured with a Qubit 3.0 fluorometer, size-checked on a Bioanalyzer 2100, and measured again with the KAPA Library Quantification kit. A separate single-read 150-cycle Illumina NextSeq 550 flow cell was used to sequence each immunoSEQ 96-well plate. As for the original processing: The immunoSEQ output contained only junctional sequences without quality scores, so filtering could not match that applied to full-length reads. Sequences were annotated with PyIR, a Python wrapper for IgBLAST v1.9, using IMGT germline references to assign V/J genes and CDR3. Reads were filtered out if the reads had weak V/J assignments (E-value above 1e-6), no CDR3, stop codons, out-of-frame junctions, or ambiguous translated residues. A V3J clonotype was defined by an identical inferred V gene, J gene, and CDR3 amino acid sequence. To compute the percentage overlap between repertoires, the number of shared unique clonotypes was divided by the size of the smaller repertoire. RTK rarefaction, the Chao1 estimator, and Recon v2.1 estimates of unobserved clonotypes were used to assess repertoire richness. Generation probabilities were computed with OLGA for all TCRbeta clonotypes obtained by the gDNA method from four donors. Held by TCRdb, this immuneACCESS table contains in-frame sequences only and omits some clones. Under half of the omission traces to an unresolved V gene where checked; the cause of the rest is unknown. That table furnishes V, J and clone size, whereas the DNA furnished D and trimming. In all, the sample holds about 2 million clones, and approximately 94% of those were seen once. Under 1.5% of the sample is taken by the ten largest.

According to the germline V gene, CDR1 reads SGHTA and CDR2 reads FQGNSA. Trimming leaves V shorter by 5 bases and J shorter by 3 bases, with the junction holding 7 bases beyond the gene matches. CDR3 length: 14 amino acids, cysteine to phenylalanine. Just the 42-base CDR3 DNA is kept, in frame starting at base 1. For the CD8 naive samples, CD45RO-negative cells were positively selected for CCR7, yielding a CD45RA+CCR7+ population from which TemRA cells were excluded. The donors were healthy, HIV-negative adults with no recently reported acute infections or vaccinations. All donors were Caucasian adults living in Nashville, Tennessee, USA. After blood collection by leukapheresis, PBMCs were isolated using Ficoll-Histopaque density gradient centrifugation and then cryopreserved in the vapor phase of liquid nitrogen. Analytical flow cytometry was used to check the purity and quantity of every magnetically sorted T cell population. Genomic DNA was isolated from every sorted fraction and measured by UV absorbance on a Nanodrop 2000c.

Concerning this clone itself: Its antigen has not been determined. The record has no base qualities; no much larger clone is one base away.

The sequenced sample was naive CD8+ T cells sorted from blood. Per the publication, the cell subset or site label means: CD45RA+CCR7+. This clonotype was sampled from a young man in good health. The V and J genes are TRBV7-2 and TRBJ2-7; 7 bases in the junction line up with TRBD2. The CDR3 protein sequence reads: CASSLPGRNYEQYF. The sequenced DNA: TGTGCCAGCAGCCTCCCCGGGAGGAACTACGAGCAGTACTTC. The full variable domain, completed from the reference TRBV7-2 and TRBJ2-7 proteins outside the CDR3, reads GAGVSQSPSNKVTEKGKDVELRCDPISGHTALYWYRQSLGQGLEFLIYFQGNSAPDKSGLPSDRFSAERTGGSVSTLTIQRTQQEDSAVYLCASSLPGRNYEQYFGPGTRLTVT.